The T cell receptor (beta chain) described here comes from a study of blood T cell repertoires in COVID-19 (dated by TCRdb to 2020 to 2021). The study in broad terms: The collaborator samples originated in the United States, Italy and Spain and spanned the acute and convalescent phases of COVID-19. The material from the prospective study consisted of cDNA or gDNA derived from T cells, B-cell-depleted T cells, or PBMCs. Subjects who had been exposed to COVID-19, were actively infected with it, or had recovered from it provided the deeply sampled blood TCRbeta repertoires that made up the dataset. A freely available public database, intended as a resource for researchers studying the immune response to SARS-CoV-2, is where the repertoires were released. Samples came from the ongoing ImmuneRACE study (first 160 participants) plus 1,254 subjects from 6 global collaborators. The sample metadata nearly always contained a de-identified subject ID, COVID-19 status, age in years and sex. Where available, HLA class I and class II types were taken from metadata supplied by the sample provider and were not determined by assay-based typing.

Beyond this particular receptor, the publication reports: The quantity of clinical and demographic metadata differed by source and by participant and was supplied without curation.

In Seattle, one collaborating source enrolled patients while the infection was active and tracked those patients longitudinally over the course of disease. Collaborating institutions collected whole blood in K2EDTA tubes following their own protocols. For TCRbeta analysis, collaborators shipped samples in one of three forms: frozen whole blood, isolated PBMCs, or DNA extracted from either of those sample types. This clone appeared a single time. Its binding antigen is unknown. The record has no base qualities; no much larger clone is one base away. The immunoSEQ Assay, a bias-controlled multiplex PCR, was used to amplify TCRbeta CDR3 regions from genomic DNA. The authors processed their data as follows. Within the assay, amplification of reference gene primers was used to estimate how many nucleated cells each sample contained. To quantify the absolute abundance of each unique TCRbeta CDR3 rearrangement, sequence reads were collapsed and filtered. Productive Simpson clonality was computed per sample as the square root of Simpson's diversity index over productive rearrangements. The table was pulled from immuneACCESS by TCRdb, which kept in-frame rearrangements only. Such tables lose some clones; where checked, under half of the loss comes from unresolved V genes, and the rest has no known cause. Clone size and the V and J calls come from that table; the DNA yielded D and trimming. The sample table holds some 90,000 clones, of which around 88% were seen once. 15% to 20% of the sample rests with the top ten.

The CDR1 and CDR2 encoded by the germline V gene (reference sequence) are LGHDT and YNNKEL. There are 13 amino acids in the CDR3, from cysteine to phenylalanine inclusive. This entry keeps only the CDR3 DNA: 39 bases, framed from base 1. V loses 0 bases of germline sequence and J loses 8 bases, and the interval between the two ends is 10 bases. Sequencing input: peripheral blood. This TCR was sampled from a woman aged 55-70 years with COVID-19, enrolled during active disease. The V and J genes are TRBV3-1 (or the pseudogene TRBV3-2) and TRBJ1-2; the D gene is unclear. This receptor carries the CDR3 CASSQEGTGGYTF. The nucleotide sequence is given as TGTGCCAGCAGCCAAGAAGGAACGGGAGGCTACACCTTC.